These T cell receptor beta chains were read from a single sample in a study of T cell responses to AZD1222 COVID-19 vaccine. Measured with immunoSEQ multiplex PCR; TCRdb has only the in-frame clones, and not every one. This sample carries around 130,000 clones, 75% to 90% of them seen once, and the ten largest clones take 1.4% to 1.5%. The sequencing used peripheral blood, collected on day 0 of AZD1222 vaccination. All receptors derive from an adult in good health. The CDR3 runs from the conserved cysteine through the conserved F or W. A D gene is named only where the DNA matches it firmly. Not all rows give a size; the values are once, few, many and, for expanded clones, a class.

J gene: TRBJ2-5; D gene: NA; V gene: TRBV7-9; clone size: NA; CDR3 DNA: TGTGCCAGCAGCTTATCCCTAGCCCAAGAGACCCAGTACTTC; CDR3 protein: CASSLSLAQETQYF
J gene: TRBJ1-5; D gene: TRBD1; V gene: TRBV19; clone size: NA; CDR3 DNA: TGTGCCAGTAGTATCGACAGGGTGGCCAATCAGCCCCAGCATTTT; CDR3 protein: CASSIDRVANQPQHF
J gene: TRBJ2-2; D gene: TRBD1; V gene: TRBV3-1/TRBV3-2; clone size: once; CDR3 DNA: TGTGCCAGCAGCCCTCAGGGGGCCACCGGGGAGCTGTTTTTT; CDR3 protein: CASSPQGATGELFF
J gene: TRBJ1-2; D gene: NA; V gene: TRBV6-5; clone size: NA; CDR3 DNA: TGTGCCAGCAGTCCTGACAGACTAATCTATGGCTACACCTTC; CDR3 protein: CASSPDRLIYGYTF
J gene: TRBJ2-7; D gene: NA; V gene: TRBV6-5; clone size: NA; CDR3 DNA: TGTGCCAGCAGTTACTCTGGCCAGGGTGGTAACGAGCAGTACTTC; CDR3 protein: CASSYSGQGGNEQYF
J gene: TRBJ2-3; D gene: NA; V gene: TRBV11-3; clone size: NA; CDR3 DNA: TGTGCCAGCAGCTTAGGACAGGCACCTAGCACAGATACGCAGTATTTT; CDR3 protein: CASSLGQAPSTDTQYF
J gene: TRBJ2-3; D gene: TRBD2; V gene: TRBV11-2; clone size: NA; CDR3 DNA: TGTGCCAGCAGCTTAGTCTCGACTAGCGGGGGAGCAGATACGCAGTATTTT; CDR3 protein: CASSLVSTSGGADTQYF
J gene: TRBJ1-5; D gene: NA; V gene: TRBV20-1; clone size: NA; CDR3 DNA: TGCAGTGCAAGTTGGACGGGAGGGAATCAGCCCCAGCATTTT; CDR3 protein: CSASWTGGNQPQHF
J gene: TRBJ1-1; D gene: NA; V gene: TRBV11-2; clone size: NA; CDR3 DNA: TGTGCCAGCAGATCTTGGGGAAAAACTGAAGCTTTCTTT; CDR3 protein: CASRSWGKTEAFF
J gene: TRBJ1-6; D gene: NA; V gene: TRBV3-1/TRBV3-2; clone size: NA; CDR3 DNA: TGTGCCAGCAGCCAGGAATTCCTTTCACCCCTCCACTTT; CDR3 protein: CASSQEFLSPLHF
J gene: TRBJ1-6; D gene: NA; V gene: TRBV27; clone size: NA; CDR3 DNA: TGTGCCAGCAGTTTATCCGGCGTCACAAATTCACCCCTCCACTTT; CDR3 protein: CASSLSGVTNSPLHF
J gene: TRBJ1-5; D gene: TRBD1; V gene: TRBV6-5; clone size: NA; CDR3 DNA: TGTGCCACCGGGACAGTGAATCAGCCCCAGCATTTT; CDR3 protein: CATGTVNQPQHF
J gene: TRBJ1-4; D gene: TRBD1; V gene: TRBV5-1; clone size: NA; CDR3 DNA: TGCGCCAGCAGCTTCGGACAGGGTGGAGAAAAACTGTTTTTT; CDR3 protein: CASSFGQGGEKLFF
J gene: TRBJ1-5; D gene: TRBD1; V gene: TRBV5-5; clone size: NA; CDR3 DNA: TGTGCCAGCAGCAACACAGGGGCAGGGGGTCAGCCCCAGCATTTT; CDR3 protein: CASSNTGAGGQPQHF
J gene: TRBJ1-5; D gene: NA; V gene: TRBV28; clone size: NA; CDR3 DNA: TGTGCCAGCAAGGGGGGCAATCAGCCCCAGCATTTT; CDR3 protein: CASKGGNQPQHF
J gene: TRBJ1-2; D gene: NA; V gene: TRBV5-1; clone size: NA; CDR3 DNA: TGCGCCAGCAGCTTGGACGGATTTGGCTACACCTTC; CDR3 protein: CASSLDGFGYTF
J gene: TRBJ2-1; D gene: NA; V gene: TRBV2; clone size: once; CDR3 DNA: TGTGCCAGCAGGCGGGGCCGGCCTAGCTCCTACAATGAGCAGTTCTTC; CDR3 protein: CASRRGRPSSYNEQFF
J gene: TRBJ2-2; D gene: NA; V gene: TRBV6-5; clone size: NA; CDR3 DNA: TGTGCCAGCAGTAAGAGCGACGGGGAGCTGTTTTTT; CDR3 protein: CASSKSDGELFF
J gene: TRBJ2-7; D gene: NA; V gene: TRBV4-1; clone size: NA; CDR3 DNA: TGCGCCAGCAGCCAGACATGGGACGGCTACGAGCAGTACTTC; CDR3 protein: CASSQTWDGYEQYF
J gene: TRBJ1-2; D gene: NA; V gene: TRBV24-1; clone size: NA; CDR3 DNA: TGTGCCACCAGTGCAGAAAACTATGGCTACACCTTC; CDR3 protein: CATSAENYGYTF
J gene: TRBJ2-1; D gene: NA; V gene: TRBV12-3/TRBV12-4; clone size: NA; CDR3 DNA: TGTGCCAGCAGTTTGGTTAGGGGCAGTGAGCAGTTCTTC; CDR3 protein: CASSLVRGSEQFF
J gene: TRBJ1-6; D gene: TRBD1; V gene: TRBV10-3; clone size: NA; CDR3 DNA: TGTGCCATCAGTGGCGACAGGGGGGCCTCCTATAATTCACCCCTCCACTTT; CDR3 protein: CAISGDRGASYNSPLHF
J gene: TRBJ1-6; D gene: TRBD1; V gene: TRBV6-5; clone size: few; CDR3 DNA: TGTGCCAGCAGACTCGGACAGGGCTCACCCCTCCACTTT; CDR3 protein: CASRLGQGSPLHF
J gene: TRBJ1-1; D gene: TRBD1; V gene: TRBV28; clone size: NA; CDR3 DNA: TGTGCCAGCGGGACCCGGACAGGTGAGACTGAAGCTTTCTTT; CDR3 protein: CASGTRTGETEAFF
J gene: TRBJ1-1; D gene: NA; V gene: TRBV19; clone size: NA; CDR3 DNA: TGTGCCAGTAGTATCCTCGGGAACACTGAAGCTTTCTTT; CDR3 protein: CASSILGNTEAFF
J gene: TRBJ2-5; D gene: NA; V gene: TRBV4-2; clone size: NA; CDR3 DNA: TGTGCCAGCAGCCAAGGCTCAGGACGAGAGACCCAGTACTTC; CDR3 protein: CASSQGSGRETQYF
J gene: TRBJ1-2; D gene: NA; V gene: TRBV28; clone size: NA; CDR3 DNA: TGTGCCAGCAGTCTCCGCCCCTCGGGGGCAGATGGCTACACCTTC; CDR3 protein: CASSLRPSGADGYTF
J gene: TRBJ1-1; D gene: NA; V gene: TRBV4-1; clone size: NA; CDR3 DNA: TGCGCCAGCAGCCCCAAGGGCGGGGTGATGGGCACTGAAGCTTTCTTT; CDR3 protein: CASSPKGGVMGTEAFF
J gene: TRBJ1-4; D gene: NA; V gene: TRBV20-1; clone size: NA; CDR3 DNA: TGCAGTGCTAGTAAGGCAGCCCATGAAAAACTGTTTTTT; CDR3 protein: CSASKAAHEKLFF
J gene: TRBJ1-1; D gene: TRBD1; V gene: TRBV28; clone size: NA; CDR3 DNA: TGTGCCAGCAGTTTCTCCACAGGGGCCACTGAAGCTTTCTTT; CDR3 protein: CASSFSTGATEAFF
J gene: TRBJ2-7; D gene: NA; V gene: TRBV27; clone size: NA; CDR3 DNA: TGTGCCAGCAGTTTTAATTCAGGGCCTTACGAGCAGTACTTC; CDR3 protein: CASSFNSGPYEQYF
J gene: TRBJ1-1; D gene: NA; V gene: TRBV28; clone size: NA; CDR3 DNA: TGTGCCAGCATCTTGGGTGATATGAACACTGAAGCTTTCTTT; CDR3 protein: CASILGDMNTEAFF
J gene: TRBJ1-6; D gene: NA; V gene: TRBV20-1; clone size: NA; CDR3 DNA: TGCAGTGCTGGGTATAATTCACCCCTCCACTTT; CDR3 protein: CSAGYNSPLHF
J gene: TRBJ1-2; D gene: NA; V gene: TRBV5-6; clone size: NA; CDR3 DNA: TGTGCCAGCAGCCGACGAGGGGGAGAGGCCTATGGCTACACCTTC; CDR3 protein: CASSRRGGEAYGYTF
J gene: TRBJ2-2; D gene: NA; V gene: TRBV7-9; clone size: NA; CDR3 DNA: TGTGCCAGCAGCCAGTGGCGAGGAGGAGCCGGGGAGCTGTTTTTT; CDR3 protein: CASSQWRGGAGELFF
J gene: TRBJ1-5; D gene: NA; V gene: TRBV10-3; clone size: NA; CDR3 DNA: TGTGCCATCAGTGTCGGACATAATCAGCCCCAGCATTTT; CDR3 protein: CAISVGHNQPQHF
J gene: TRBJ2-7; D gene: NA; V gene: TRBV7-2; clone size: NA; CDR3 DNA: TGTGCCAGCAGCTGGGCGGCCTACGAGCAGTACTTC; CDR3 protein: CASSWAAYEQYF
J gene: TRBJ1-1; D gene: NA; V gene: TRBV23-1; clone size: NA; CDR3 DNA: TGCGCCAGCACCCAAGGATCACCGCGGGTCGGGATTAACACTGAAGCTTTCTTT; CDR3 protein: CASTQGSPRVGINTEAFF